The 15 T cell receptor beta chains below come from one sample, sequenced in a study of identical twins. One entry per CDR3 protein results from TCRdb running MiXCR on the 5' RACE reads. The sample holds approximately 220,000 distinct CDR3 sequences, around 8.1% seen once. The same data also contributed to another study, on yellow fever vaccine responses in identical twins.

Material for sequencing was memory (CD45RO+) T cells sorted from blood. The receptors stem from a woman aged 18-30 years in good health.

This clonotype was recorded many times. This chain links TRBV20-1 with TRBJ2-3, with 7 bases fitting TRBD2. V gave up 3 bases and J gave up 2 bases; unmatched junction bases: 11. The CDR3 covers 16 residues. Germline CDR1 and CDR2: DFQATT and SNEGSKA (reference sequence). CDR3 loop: CSASAPGLRHTDTQYF. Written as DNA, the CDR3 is TGCAGTGCTAGTGCCCCGGGACTAAGGCACACAGATACGCAGTATTTT.

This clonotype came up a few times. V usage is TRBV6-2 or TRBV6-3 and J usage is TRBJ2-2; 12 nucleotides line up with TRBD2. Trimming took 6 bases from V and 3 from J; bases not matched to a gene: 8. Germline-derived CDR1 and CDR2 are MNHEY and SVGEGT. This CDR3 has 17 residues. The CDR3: CASRSLLAGGDTGELFF. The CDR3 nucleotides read TGTGCCAGCAGATCACTACTAGCGGGGGGTGACACCGGGGAGCTGTTTTTT.

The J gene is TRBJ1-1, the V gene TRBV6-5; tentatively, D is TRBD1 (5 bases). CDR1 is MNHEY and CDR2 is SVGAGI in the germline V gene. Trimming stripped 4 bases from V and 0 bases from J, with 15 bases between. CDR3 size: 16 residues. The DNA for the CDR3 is TGTGCCAGCAGTTTATACCGGGGCAGTATGAACACTGAAGCTTTCTTT. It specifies CASSLYRGSMNTEAFF.

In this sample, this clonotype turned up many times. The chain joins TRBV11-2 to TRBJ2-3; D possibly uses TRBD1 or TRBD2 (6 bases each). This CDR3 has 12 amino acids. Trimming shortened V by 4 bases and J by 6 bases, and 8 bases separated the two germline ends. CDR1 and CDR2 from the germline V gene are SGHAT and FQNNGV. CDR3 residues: CASSSGADTQYF. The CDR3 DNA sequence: TGTGCCAGCAGCTCGGGGGCGGATACGCAGTATTTT.

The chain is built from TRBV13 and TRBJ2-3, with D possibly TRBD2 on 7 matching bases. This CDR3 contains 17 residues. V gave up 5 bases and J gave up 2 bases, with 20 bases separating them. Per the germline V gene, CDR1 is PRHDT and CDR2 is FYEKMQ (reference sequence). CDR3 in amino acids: CASSPDRGRGATDTQYF. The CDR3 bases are TGTGCCAGCAGCCCCGATCGAGGTCGGGGGGCCACAGATACGCAGTATTTT.

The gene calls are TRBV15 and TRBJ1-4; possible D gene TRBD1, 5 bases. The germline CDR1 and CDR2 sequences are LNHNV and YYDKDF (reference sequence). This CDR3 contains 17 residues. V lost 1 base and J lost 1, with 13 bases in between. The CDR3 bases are TGTGCCACCAGCAGAGGTCGGATGAGGGGAACTAATGAAAAACTGTTTTTT. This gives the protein CATSRGRMRGTNEKLFF.

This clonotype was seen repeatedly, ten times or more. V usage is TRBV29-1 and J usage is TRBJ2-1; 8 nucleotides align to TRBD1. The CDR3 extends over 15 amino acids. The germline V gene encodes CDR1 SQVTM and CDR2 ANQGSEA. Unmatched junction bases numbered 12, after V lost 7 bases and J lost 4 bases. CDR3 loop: CSAGRDRLSYNEQFF. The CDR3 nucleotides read TGCAGCGCCGGGCGGGACAGGCTCTCTTACAATGAGCAGTTCTTC.

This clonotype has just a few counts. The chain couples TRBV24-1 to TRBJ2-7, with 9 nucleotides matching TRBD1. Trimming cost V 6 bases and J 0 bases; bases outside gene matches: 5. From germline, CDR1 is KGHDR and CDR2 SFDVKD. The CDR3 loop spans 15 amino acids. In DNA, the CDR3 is TGTGCCACCAGTTCAGTGGACAGGGGCTCCTACGAGCAGTACTTC. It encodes CATSSVDRGSYEQYF.

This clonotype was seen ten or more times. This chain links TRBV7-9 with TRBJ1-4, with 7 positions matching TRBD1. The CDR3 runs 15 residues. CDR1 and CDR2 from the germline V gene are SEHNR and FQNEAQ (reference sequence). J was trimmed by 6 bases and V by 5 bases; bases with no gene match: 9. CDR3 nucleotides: TGTGCCAGCAGCCCGGAACAGGGGAGGGATGAAAAACTGTTTTTT. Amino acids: CASSPEQGRDEKLFF.

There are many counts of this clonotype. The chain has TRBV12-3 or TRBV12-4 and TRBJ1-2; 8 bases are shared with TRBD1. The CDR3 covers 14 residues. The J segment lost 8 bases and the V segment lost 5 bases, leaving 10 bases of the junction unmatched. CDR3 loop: CASSPPGQVLGYTF. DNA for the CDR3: TGTGCCAGCAGTCCTCCGGGACAGGTTCTGGGCTACACCTTC.

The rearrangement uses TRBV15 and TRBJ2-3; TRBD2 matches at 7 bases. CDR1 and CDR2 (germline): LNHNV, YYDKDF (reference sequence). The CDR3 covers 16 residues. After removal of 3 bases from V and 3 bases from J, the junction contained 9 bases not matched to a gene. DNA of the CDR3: TGTGCCACCAGCAGGAGCAGCGGGACCGGAACAGATACGCAGTATTTT. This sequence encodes CATSRSSGTGTDTQYF.

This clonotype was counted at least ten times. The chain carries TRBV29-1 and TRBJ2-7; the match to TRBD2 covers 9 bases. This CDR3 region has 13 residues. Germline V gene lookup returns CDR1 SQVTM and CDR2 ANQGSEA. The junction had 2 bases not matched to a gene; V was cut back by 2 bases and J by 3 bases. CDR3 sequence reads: CSVEKAGGYEQYF. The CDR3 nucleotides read TGCAGCGTTGAAAAAGCGGGAGGCTACGAGCAGTACTTC.

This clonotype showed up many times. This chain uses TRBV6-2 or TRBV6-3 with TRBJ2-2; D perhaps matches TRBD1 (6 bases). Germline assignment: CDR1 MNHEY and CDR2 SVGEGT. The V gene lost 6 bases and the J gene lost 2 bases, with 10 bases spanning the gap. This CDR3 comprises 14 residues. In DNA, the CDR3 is TGTGCCAGCAGGGTGGACAGCAACACCGGGGAGCTGTTTTTT. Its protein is CASRVDSNTGELFF.

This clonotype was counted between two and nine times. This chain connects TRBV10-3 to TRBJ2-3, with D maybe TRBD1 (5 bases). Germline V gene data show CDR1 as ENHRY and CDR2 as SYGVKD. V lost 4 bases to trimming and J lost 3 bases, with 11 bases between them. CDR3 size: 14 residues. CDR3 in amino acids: CAISVDSLTDTQYF. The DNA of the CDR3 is TGTGCCATCAGTGTCGACAGCTTAACAGATACGCAGTATTTT.

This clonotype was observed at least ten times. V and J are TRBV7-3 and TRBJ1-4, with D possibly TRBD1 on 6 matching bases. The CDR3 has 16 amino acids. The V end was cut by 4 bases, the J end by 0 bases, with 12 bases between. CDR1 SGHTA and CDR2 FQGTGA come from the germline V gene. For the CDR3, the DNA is TGTGCCAGCAGCTATTTTCCAGGGGCAACTAATGAAAAACTGTTTTTT. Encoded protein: CASSYFPGATNEKLFF.